The 26 T cell receptor beta chains presented below share a single source sample, sequenced in a study of blood T cell repertoires in COVID-19. Here immunoSEQ multiplex PCR was the method, and the copy in TCRdb shows in-frame clones only, minus some. The sample lists 250,000 or so clones, about 88% occurring once. The sample was PBMCs or T cells enriched from blood (not recorded which). The receptors were sampled from a woman aged 50 to 65 who had recovered from COVID-19.

The chain is built from TRBV4-2 and TRBJ2-1; 10 bases align to TRBD2. There are 15 residues in the CDR3. The J segment lost 12 bases and the V segment lost 4 bases, leaving 12 bases of the junction unmatched. Germline values: CDR1 LGHNA, CDR2 YNFKEQ. CDR3 amino acids: CASSPGLAEPLSQFF. The CDR3 nucleotides read TGTGCCAGCAGCCCAGGACTAGCGGAACCTCTTTCGCAGTTCTTC.

The rearrangement links TRBV27 to TRBJ2-3, with 9 positions matching TRBD1. V shed 7 bases and J 3 bases; nucleotides not matched to a gene: 8. The V gene's germline CDR1 is MNHEY and CDR2 SMNVEV (reference sequence). The CDR3 spans 15 residues. The CDR3 region is CASTGRTGETDTQYF. CDR3 bases: TGTGCCAGCACCGGGCGGACAGGGGAGACAGATACGCAGTATTTT.

This clone was seen just once. The chain employs TRBV5-1 and TRBJ2-7; D perhaps matches TRBD2 (5 bases). Trimming took off 1 base at V and 4 bases at J, with 9 bases between the two ends. The CDR3 is made up of 13 amino acids. CDR1 and CDR2 from the germline V gene are SGHRS and YFSETQ. The CDR3 nucleotides are TGCGCCAGCAGCTTGACGAGGGAGTACGAGCAGTACTTC. Its translation: CASSLTREYEQYF.

The chain uses TRBV9 and TRBJ1-2; 12 bases line up with TRBD1. CDR3 size: 15 residues. V shed 0 bases and J 8 bases; nucleotides not matched to a gene: 5. Germline CDR1 is SGDLS and CDR2 is YYNGEE. The CDR3 loop reads CASSVDGTGGRGYTF. CDR3 coding DNA: TGTGCCAGCAGCGTAGACGGGACAGGGGGCAGGGGCTACACCTTC.

In its sample, this clone was seen once. The rearrangement joins TRBV5-1 to TRBJ2-7, with 7 bases identical to TRBD1. Losses at the gene ends were 0 bases for V and 0 bases for J; bases not matched to a gene: 12. From germline, CDR1 is SGHRS and CDR2 YFSETQ. The CDR3 loop spans 18 amino acids. CDR3 nucleotide sequence: TGCGCCAGCAGCTTGGTCGCAGGGACAGCCTCCTACTCCTACGAGCAGTACTTC. Protein sequence: CASSLVAGTASYSYEQYF.

Ten or more counts support this clone. The V and J genes are TRBV7-2 and TRBJ1-5; 9 positions agree with TRBD1. The V gene end was trimmed by 5 bases and the J gene end by 6 bases; junction bases not matched to a gene: 5. The CDR3 contains 14 residues. CDR1 is SGHTA, CDR2 FQGNSA, per germline. The CDR3 region has the DNA TGTGCCAGCAGCGCGACAGGGGGAGGTCAGCCCCAGCATTTT. Residues: CASSATGGGQPQHF.

The V gene is TRBV20-1, the J gene TRBJ1-2, with no clear D. V lost 3 bases, J lost 3 bases, and 8 bases lay in between. Germline-derived CDR1 and CDR2 are DFQATT and SNEGSKA (reference sequence). The CDR3 runs 12 residues. The CDR3: CSASTGDYGYTF. The CDR3 DNA reads as TGCAGTGCTAGTACCGGGGACTATGGCTACACCTTC.

The genes are TRBV7-9 and TRBJ2-7, with 8 bases lining up with TRBD2. CDR1 and CDR2 from the germline V gene are SEHNR and FQNEAQ (reference sequence). Trimming cost V 5 bases and J 4 bases; bases outside gene matches: 13. The CDR3 spans 16 residues. The CDR3 DNA reads as TGTGCCAGCAGCCCCCGAAGCGGGGGTGCAGGGTACGAGCAGTACTTC. Translating it yields CASSPRSGGAGYEQYF. Together with reference TRBV7-9 and TRBJ2-7, the CDR3 gives the full variable domain: DTGVSQNPRHKITKRGQNVTFRCDPISEHNRLYWYRQTLGQGPEFLTYFQNEAQLEKSRLLSDRFSAERPKGSFSTLEIQRTEQGDSAMYLCASSPRSGGAGYEQYFGPGTRLTVT.

The V call is TRBV3-1 (or the pseudogene TRBV3-2), the J call TRBJ2-7, with D possibly TRBD2 on 6 matching bases. The CDR3 is 14 amino acids. Trimming pared 0 bases from V and 2 bases from J, leaving 8 bases between. Germline V gene sequence: CDR1 LGHDT, CDR2 YNNKEL (reference sequence). CDR3 protein: CASSQEGLAYEQYF. As DNA, the CDR3 is TGTGCCAGCAGCCAAGAGGGACTGGCCTACGAGCAGTACTTC.

J is TRBJ2-6 and V is TRBV4-3; no clear D. Per the germline V gene, CDR1 is LGHNA and CDR2 is YSLEER. V was cut by 1 base and J by 8 bases, with 12 bases left in between. The CDR3 runs to 15 residues. The CDR3 reads CASSQGRLETNVLTF. The CDR3 DNA reads as TGCGCCAGCAGCCAAGGTCGACTTGAGACCAACGTCCTGACTTTC.

This clone is a singleton in its sample. The rearrangement joins TRBV28 to TRBJ2-2; 12 bases fit TRBD2. Trimming removed 4 bases from V and 5 bases from J; junction bases left unmatched: 11. This CDR3 region has 18 residues. Per germline, CDR1 MDHEN and CDR2 SYDVKM. The CDR3 reads CASSSYRLGTSGTGELFF. The DNA for the CDR3 is TGTGCCAGCAGTTCCTACCGCCTCGGGACTAGCGGGACCGGGGAGCTGTTTTTT.

The rearrangement links TRBV19 to TRBJ1-1; 8 bases align to TRBD1. The CDR3 is 17 residues long. Germline V lookup: CDR1 LNHDA, CDR2 SQIVND (reference sequence). V shed 3 bases and J 1 base; nucleotides not matched to a gene: 10. In DNA form, the CDR3 reads TGTGCCAGTAGTATTGAAGGAATTGGGACAGGGAACACTGAAGCTTTCTTT. Translated: CASSIEGIGTGNTEAFF. The full variable domain, its missing parts supplied by reference TRBV19 and TRBJ1-1, is DGGITQSPKYLFRKEGQNVTLSCEQNLNHDAMYWYRQDPGQGLRLIYYSQIVNDFQKGDIAEGYSVSREKKESFPLTVTSAQKNPTAFYLCASSIEGIGTGNTEAFFGQGTRLTVV.

The chain employs TRBV4-1 and TRBJ1-1; D might be TRBD1 (5 bases). The CDR3 contains 18 residues. From germline, CDR1 is MGHRA and CDR2 YSYEKL. V was cut by 3 bases and J by 9 bases, with 29 bases left in between. The CDR3 DNA sequence: TGCGCCAGCAGCCAGAGGGGACTACCCGCGAACCGCAAGGCTCAAGCTTTCTTT. As protein: CASSQRGLPANRKAQAFF.

The chain employs TRBV27 and TRBJ1-1; D is uncertain. The CDR3 is 13 residues long. In germline, CDR1 is MNHEY, CDR2 SMNVEV (reference sequence). V shed 3 bases and J shed 3 bases, with 8 bases lying between them. CDR3 amino acids: CASSFRVDTEAFF. The DNA for the CDR3 is TGTGCCAGCAGTTTCCGGGTGGACACTGAAGCTTTCTTT.

The chain is built from TRBV28 and TRBJ1-6; 8 bases map to TRBD1. Germline V lookup: CDR1 MDHEN, CDR2 SYDVKM. This CDR3 has 14 amino acids. J lost 14 bases, V lost 2 bases, and 8 bases had no gene match. The CDR3 reads CASSLRTGFSSLHF. For the CDR3, the DNA is TGTGCCAGCAGTTTAAGGACAGGGTTTTCCTCCCTCCACTTT.

V is TRBV5-1 and J is TRBJ1-2; D not certain. The germline V gene has CDR1 SGHRS and CDR2 YFSETQ. This CDR3 contains 14 residues. V lost 4 bases and J lost 2, with 12 bases in between. Here the CDR3 reads CASSTRTGNYGYTF. For the CDR3, the DNA is TGCGCCAGCAGCACCCGGACGGGGAACTATGGCTACACCTTC.

The chain couples TRBV5-1 to TRBJ2-3; 9 bases line up with TRBD2. Per germline, CDR1 SGHRS and CDR2 YFSETQ. The CDR3 totals 14 residues. J gave up 1 base and V 5 bases, and 2 bases lay outside the gene matches. In DNA form, the CDR3 reads TGCGCCAGCAGTAGCGGGAGCGGCACAGATACGCAGTATTTT. Its translation is CASSSGSGTDTQYF.

This clone came up a few times. The CDR3 DNA is TGTGCCACCAGCAGAGATCTGCGGGGCCACGAGCAGTACTTC. Its protein is CATSRDLRGHEQYF. V usage is TRBV15 and J usage is TRBJ2-7; possibly TRBD2 for D (6 bases). From germline, CDR1 is LNHNV and CDR2 YYDKDF (reference sequence). There are 14 residues in the CDR3. Trimming removed 0 bases from V and 5 bases from J, with 11 bases in between.

V is TRBV18 and J is TRBJ1-4, with D perhaps matching TRBD1 (6 bases). This CDR3 comprises 16 residues. The V end was cut by 5 bases, the J end by 0 bases, with 13 bases between. In germline, CDR1 is KGHSH, CDR2 LQKENI. The CDR3 coding sequence is TGTGCCAGCTCATCCGGGACAATTGCAACTAATGAAAAACTGTTTTTT. It yields the protein CASSSGTIATNEKLFF.

The chain joins TRBV6-4 to TRBJ1-6, with no clear D. Germline V lookup: CDR1 MRHNA, CDR2 SNTAGT. V shed 3 bases and J shed 7 bases, with 10 bases lying between them. The CDR3 contains 14 residues. The CDR3 coding sequence is TGTGCCAGCAGTGATTCGGGAGGGAATTCACCCCTCCACTTT. Translating it yields CASSDSGGNSPLHF.

Concerning this clone itself: The junction differs from germline at one of its ends, possibly a read error. V is TRBV28 and J is TRBJ1-1; no reliable D call. The V gene's germline CDR1 is MDHEN and CDR2 SYDVKM. This CDR3 has 14 amino acids. CDR3 region: CASSLTPPNAEAFF. DNA for the CDR3: TGTGCCAGCAGTTTAACTCCTCCGAACGCTGAAGCTTTCTTT.

This clone was observed once. V and J are TRBV4-3 and TRBJ1-1; D is possibly TRBD1 (5 bases). The V gene lost 7 bases and the J gene lost 1 base, with 10 bases spanning the gap. The CDR3 is 13 amino acids. The V gene's germline CDR1 is LGHNA and CDR2 YSLEER. CDR3 coding DNA: TGCGCCAGCACACTTCAGGGGAACACTGAAGCTTTCTTT. Residues: CASTLQGNTEAFF.

V is TRBV6-5 and J is TRBJ2-1; D remains unclear. Germline V lookup: CDR1 MNHEY, CDR2 SVGAGI. The V gene lost 6 bases and the J gene lost 10 bases, with 10 bases spanning the gap. The CDR3 is made up of 11 amino acids. The CDR3 DNA reads as TGTGCCAGCAGCGCTTTGGCAGAGCAGTTCTTC. It codes for CASSALAEQFF.

The chain is built from TRBV3-1 (or the pseudogene TRBV3-2) and TRBJ2-1, with a tentative D call TRBD2 (6 bases). V lost 0 bases and J 6 bases, leaving 9 bases between the germline ends. The CDR3 length is 14 residues. Germline CDR1 and CDR2: LGHDT and YNNKEL (reference sequence). In nucleotides, the CDR3 is TGTGCCAGCAGCCAAGATTTCGGGGGCAATGAGCAGTTCTTC. This encodes CASSQDFGGNEQFF.

The genes are TRBV30 and TRBJ1-1; D gene unclear. Trimming took off 7 bases at V and 5 bases at J, with 11 bases between the two ends. The germline V gene encodes CDR1 GTSNPN and CDR2 SVGIG (reference sequence). This CDR3 is 11 amino acids long. The CDR3 loop is CASQGGTEAFF. The CDR3 DNA is TGTGCCTCCCAAGGCGGGACTGAAGCTTTCTTT.

This clone was recorded once. This chain connects TRBV28 to TRBJ1-4, with D perhaps TRBD1 (6 bases). The V gene's germline CDR1 is MDHEN and CDR2 SYDVKM. The CDR3 is 13 amino acids. Trimming removed 9 bases from V and 8 bases from J, with 16 bases in between. The CDR3 DNA sequence: TGTGCCAGTCAAGGACAGAAAGGAGAAAAACTGTTTTTT. Translation gives CASQGQKGEKLFF.